What follows are 11 T cell receptor beta chains derived from one specimen sequenced in a study of OX40 agonist ivuxolimab in advanced cancers. Generated by immunoSEQ multiplex PCR, the TCRdb table keeps only in-frame clones and is missing some. The table records fewer than 30,000 clones, approximately 78% of them present only once. Sequenced here: CD4+ or CD8+ T cells sorted from blood, sampled in a trial of the OX40 agonist ivuxolimab. The receptors shown here come from an adult with an advanced solid tumor such as melanoma, head and neck, liver or kidney cancer.

The chain combines TRBV6-5 with TRBJ2-7, with D tentatively TRBD2 (6 bases). The germline V gene has CDR1 MNHEY and CDR2 SVGAGI. With 0 bases removed from V and 0 bases from J, the gap between germline ends came to 6 bases. The CDR3 is 14 amino acids. The CDR3 sequence is CASSYSEGSYEQYF. The CDR3 DNA is TGTGCCAGCAGTTACTCGGAGGGCTCCTACGAGCAGTACTTC.

This clone was detected only once. This chain connects TRBV14 to TRBJ2-7; the D call may be TRBD1 or TRBD2 (6 bases each). The germline V and J ends were trimmed by 4 bases and 0 bases, with 16 bases remaining between them. CDR1 and CDR2 from the germline V gene are SGHDN and FVKESK. The CDR3 runs to 16 residues. CDR3 coding DNA: TGTGCCAGCAGCCCCTCGGGGGCTTGGAGCTCCTACGAGCAGTACTTC. Protein product: CASSPSGAWSSYEQYF.

This clone has only one observation. This rearrangement joins TRBV11-2 to TRBJ2-7; possibly TRBD2 for D (5 bases). V was shortened by 1 base and J by 0 bases, with 10 bases between the two germline ends. The CDR3 loop spans 15 amino acids. Germline values: CDR1 SGHAT, CDR2 FQNNGV. The CDR3 loop reads CASSLAGGSSYEQYF. The CDR3 nucleotides are TGTGCCAGCAGCTTAGCAGGTGGGAGCTCCTACGAGCAGTACTTC.

This chain joins TRBV5-1 and TRBJ1-4, with 7 nucleotides matching TRBD1. Germline assignment: CDR1 SGHRS and CDR2 YFSETQ. The CDR3 extends over 15 amino acids. V shed 4 bases and J 5 bases; nucleotides not matched to a gene: 8. CDR3 region: CASSAATGFNEKLFF. The CDR3 DNA reads TGCGCCAGCAGCGCAGCGACAGGGTTCAATGAAAAACTGTTTTTT.

The rearrangement joins TRBV2 to TRBJ1-1; possible D gene TRBD1, 6 bases. This CDR3 has 14 amino acids. Germline V CDR1 and CDR2: SNHLY, FYNNEI. With 8 bases removed from V and 3 bases from J, the gap between germline ends came to 16 bases. CDR3 sequence: CASGEYRDHTEAFF. The CDR3 nucleotides read TGTGCCAGCGGGGAATACAGGGATCACACTGAAGCTTTCTTT.

The gene calls are TRBV27 and TRBJ2-3; possibly TRBD1 or TRBD2 for D (5 bases each). This CDR3 has 14 amino acids. Deletions cut 5 bases from V and 4 bases from J, with 13 bases between. The germline V gene encodes CDR1 MNHEY and CDR2 SMNVEV (reference sequence). The CDR3 DNA follows: TGTGCCAGCAGTCCGGGACGCCCCTCAGATACGCAGTATTTT. Amino acid sequence: CASSPGRPSDTQYF.

The rearrangement uses TRBV29-1 and TRBJ2-2; the D gene is possibly TRBD2 (6 bases). The CDR3 is 13 amino acids. CDR1 is SQVTM, CDR2 ANQGSEA, per germline. Trimming stripped 4 bases from V and 1 base from J, with 7 bases between. This CDR3 reads CSVVGGNTGELFF. In DNA form, the CDR3 reads TGCAGCGTTGTGGGGGGGAACACCGGGGAGCTGTTTTTT.

This chain connects TRBV7-3 to TRBJ2-2; 8 bases line up with TRBD1. The CDR3 extends over 16 amino acids. Per the germline V gene, CDR1 is SGHTA and CDR2 is FQGTGA. Trimming took 5 bases from V and 5 from J; bases not matched to a gene: 10. The CDR3 coding sequence is TGTGCCAGCAGCCCGTCAGGGGGCTGGGGGACCGGGGAGCTGTTTTTT. The encoded protein is CASSPSGGWGTGELFF.

The V gene is TRBV29-1, the J gene TRBJ1-1; D is undetermined. Germline V gene data show CDR1 as SQVTM and CDR2 as ANQGSEA. V gave up 5 bases and J gave up 0 bases, with 13 bases separating them. The CDR3 has 14 amino acids. CDR3 protein: CSVSEGFMNTEAFF. In DNA form, the CDR3 reads TGCAGCGTTAGCGAAGGGTTCATGAACACTGAAGCTTTCTTT.

The chain links TRBV29-1 to TRBJ2-3, with D perhaps TRBD1 (5 bases). The germline V and J ends were trimmed by 8 bases and 4 bases, with 10 bases remaining between them. The CDR3 spans 11 residues. Germline-derived CDR1 and CDR2 are SQVTM and ANQGSEA. The chain's CDR3 is CSISTADTQYF. CDR3 sequence (DNA): TGCAGCATCTCGACAGCAGATACGCAGTATTTT.

V and J are TRBV7-3 and TRBJ2-1; TRBD2 agrees at 12 bases. The V gene end was trimmed by 8 bases and the J gene end by 10 bases; junction bases not matched to a gene: 9. This CDR3 comprises 14 residues. The V gene's germline CDR1 is SGHTA and CDR2 FQGTGA. The CDR3 region is CASATSGGPTEQFF. In nucleotides, the CDR3 is TGTGCCAGCGCGACTAGCGGGGGCCCCACGGAGCAGTTCTTC.